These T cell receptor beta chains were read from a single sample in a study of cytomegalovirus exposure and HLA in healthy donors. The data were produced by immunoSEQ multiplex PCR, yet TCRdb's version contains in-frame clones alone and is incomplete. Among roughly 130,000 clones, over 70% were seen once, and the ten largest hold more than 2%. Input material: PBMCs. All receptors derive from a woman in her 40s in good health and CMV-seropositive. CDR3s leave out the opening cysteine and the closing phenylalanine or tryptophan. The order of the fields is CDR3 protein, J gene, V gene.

CDR3: ASSGTIAGGSNEQF
J: TRBJ2-1
V: TRBV9

CDR3: ASSLAAIGLVPDTQY
J: TRBJ2-3
V: TRBV7-8

CDR3: ASSSGTSGSGYEQY
J: -
V: TRBV7-3

CDR3: ASSMSGGEYRGTEAF
J: TRBJ1-1
V: TRBV18

CDR3: ATSREPGTGDSPLH
J: TRBJ1-6
V: TRBV15

CDR3: ASSRGQGRAGANNEQF
J: TRBJ2-1
V: TRBV19

CDR3: ASSTDGESTDTQY
J: TRBJ2-3
V: TRBV27

CDR3: ASSRQVFSGNTIY
J: TRBJ1-3
V: TRBV28

CDR3: ASSLTGGNTEAF
J: TRBJ1-1
V: TRBV27

CDR3: ASRGGSSGANVLT
J: TRBJ2-6
V: TRBV28

CDR3: ASSPLGLYTEAF
J: TRBJ1-1
V: TRBV28

CDR3: ASRGQSYNEQF
J: TRBJ2-1
V: TRBV28

CDR3: ASSSTVNEQF
J: TRBJ2-1
V: TRBV6-5

CDR3: ASSKEQEAGFIPGEQY
J: TRBJ2-7
V: TRBV21-1

CDR3: ASSQGDKLNYGYT
J: TRBJ1-2
V: TRBV4-1

CDR3: ASSQASGQGVRYGYT
J: TRBJ1-2
V: TRBV14

CDR3: AWSVRGQGARGNQPQH
J: TRBJ1-5
V: TRBV30

CDR3: ASSPNAGDTQY
J: TRBJ2-3
V: TRBV18

CDR3: ASSFPGGLSSYNEQF
J: TRBJ2-1
V: TRBV19

CDR3: ASSSTGIYNEQF
J: TRBJ2-1
V: TRBV11-2

CDR3: AWHPGLSRGQNTEAF
J: TRBJ1-1
V: TRBV30

CDR3: ASSLQTGDYGYT
J: TRBJ1-2
V: TRBV11-1